There are many counts of the clone carrying this T cell receptor (beta chain). No antigen is known for it. CDR3 regions were amplified by Arm-PCR using iRepertoire HTBI primers to build TCR beta libraries. TCRdb reanalysed the multiplex PCR reads using MiXCR and keeps one entry per CDR3 protein. The data contain around 460,000 distinct CDR3 sequences, 20% to 25% of them seen just once; the ten biggest clones take up roughly 7.1%. The sample's time point: persistent/refractory GD, antithyroid drugs over 5 years with positive TRAb. PBMC RNA was the source of the TCR library. In each case, Graves' disease was diagnosed per American Thyroid Association guidelines. This sample is part of a study of regulatory T cells in long-lasting Graves disease. Study results and caveats: Persistent disease exhibited a predilection for TRBV28, TRBJ1-2 and TRBJ2-5.

J lost 8 bases, V lost 2 bases, and 9 bases had no gene match. CDR1 and CDR2 from the germline V gene are SNHLY and FYNNEI. The CDR3 totals 16 residues. The sequence was obtained from a female donor with Graves disease. Sequencing was performed on peripheral blood mononuclear cells (PBMCs), taken when the disease was refractory, from a patient treated with antithyroid drugs. This chain connects TRBV2 to TRBJ1-4; the match to TRBD1 covers 9 bases. CDR3 nucleotides: TGTGCCAGCAGTGAAAGGTGGGGACAGGGCAGCGAAAAACTGTTTTTT. This encodes CASSERWGQGSEKLFF.